These 3 T cell receptor beta chains share one sample of origin, sequenced in a study of blood T cell repertoires in COVID-19. Profiled with immunoSEQ multiplex PCR; TCRdb holds only in-frame clones, not every one. The repertoire holds around 200,000 clones, with roughly four fifths as singletons. Input material: peripheral blood. Receptors were obtained from a woman aged 40 to 49 with acute or convalescent COVID-19.

The CDR3 spells CASSPQGAGDTEAFF. DNA of the CDR3: TGTGCCAGCAGTCCACAGGGGGCTGGTGACACTGAAGCTTTCTTT. This chain links TRBV6-5 with TRBJ1-1; 9 bases are shared with TRBD1. Germline CDR1 is MNHEY and CDR2 is SVGAGI. With V trimmed by 5 bases and J by 3 bases, 7 bases remained unmatched. CDR3 length: 15 residues.

The chain has TRBV11-2 and TRBJ2-7, with 7 bases lining up with TRBD1. The CDR3 extends over 14 amino acids. The germline gives CDR1 SGHAT, CDR2 FQNNGV. Trimming cost V 4 bases and J 4 bases; bases outside gene matches: 7. CDR3 in amino acids: CASSSPLQGYEQYF. The CDR3 DNA sequence: TGTGCCAGCAGCTCGCCGTTACAGGGGTACGAGCAGTACTTC.

This chain joins TRBV7-3 and TRBJ2-6; tentative D call: TRBD1 (6 bases). The CDR3 consists of 17 residues. Germline lookup yields CDR1 SGHTA and CDR2 FQGTGA. The V and J ends lost 5 bases and 0 bases respectively, with 14 bases between them. The CDR3 DNA is TGTGCCAGCAGCCCCAACGCAGGGGCCTCTGGGGCCAACGTCCTGACTTTC. This sequence encodes CASSPNAGASGANVLTF.